This T cell receptor (beta chain) comes out of a study of cytomegalovirus exposure and HLA in healthy donors. On this clone itself: As yet, its antigen is unknown. At one end the junction does not follow the germline gene, possibly because of a read error.

From germline, CDR1 is SSHAT and CDR2 FNYEAQ (reference sequence). The CDR3 covers 14 residues. Study-level findings and limits: A missense variant in DCLRE1C was later tied to TCR beta V- and J-gene trimming.

PCR involved 60 Vbeta and 13 Jbeta primers. Some clones are missing from TCRdb's copy, which holds only in-frame ones; the method was immunoSEQ multiplex PCR. The sample yields roughly 120,000 clones, about 72% seen once. This sequence joins TRBV7-7 and TRBJ2-5, with 7 positions matching TRBD2. This TCR derives from a man aged 25-40 years in good health and CMV-seropositive. Sequenced material: PBMCs. CDR3 residues: CASSHQPGGETQYF. The CDR3 coding sequence is TGTGCTAGCAGCCATCAACCGGGAGGAGAGACCCAGTACTTC. Based on the CDR3 plus reference TRBV7-7 and TRBJ2-5, the full variable domain is GAGVSQSPRYKVTKRGQDVTLRCDPISSHATLYWYQQALGQGPEFLTYFNYEAQPDKSGLPSDRFSAERPEGSISTLTIQRTEQRDSAMYRCASSHQPGGETQYFGPGTRLLVL.